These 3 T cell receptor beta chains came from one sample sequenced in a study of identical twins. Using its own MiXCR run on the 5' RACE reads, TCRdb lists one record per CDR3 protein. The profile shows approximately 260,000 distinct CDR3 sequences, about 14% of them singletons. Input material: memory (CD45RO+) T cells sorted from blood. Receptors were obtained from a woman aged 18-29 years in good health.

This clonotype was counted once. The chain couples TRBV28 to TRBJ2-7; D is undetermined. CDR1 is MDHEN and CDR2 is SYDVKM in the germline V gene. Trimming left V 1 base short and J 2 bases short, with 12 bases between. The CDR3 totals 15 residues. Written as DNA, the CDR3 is TGTGCCAGCAGTTTATTTCAGGCTGATACCTACGAGCAGTACTTC. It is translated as CASSLFQADTYEQYF.

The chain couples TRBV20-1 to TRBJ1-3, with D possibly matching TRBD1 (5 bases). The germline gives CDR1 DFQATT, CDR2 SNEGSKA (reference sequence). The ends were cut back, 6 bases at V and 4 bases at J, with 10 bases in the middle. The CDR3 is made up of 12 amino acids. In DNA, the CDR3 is TGCAGTGCCCTGGGGGACGGAAACACCATATATTTT. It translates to CSALGDGNTIYF.

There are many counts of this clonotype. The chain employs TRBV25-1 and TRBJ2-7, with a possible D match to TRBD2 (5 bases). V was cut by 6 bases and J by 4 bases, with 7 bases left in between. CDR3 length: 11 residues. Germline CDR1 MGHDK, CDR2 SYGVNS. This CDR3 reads CASSEGYEQYF. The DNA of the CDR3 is TGTGCCAGCAGCGAGGGTTACGAGCAGTACTTC.